This T cell receptor (beta chain) was documented in a study of cytomegalovirus exposure and HLA in healthy donors. The primer mix had 60 Vbeta and 13 Jbeta primers. TCRdb's table, derived via immunoSEQ multiplex PCR, lists solely in-frame clones and lacks some. The sample holds 110,000 to 150,000 clones, roughly 80% seen once. The CDR3 contains 15 residues. Trimming cost V 2 bases and J 4 bases; bases outside gene matches: 3. Germline loops: CDR1 SEHNR, CDR2 FQNEAQ (reference sequence). Study results and caveats: Most TCR beta V segments were productive about 87% or about 30% of the time in an earlier analysis. Roughly uniform sequencing depth across donors was assumed, possibly incorrectly.

In the case of this clone: The antigen is unknown.

The sample comprised PBMCs. J is TRBJ2-2 and V is TRBV7-9, with TRBD2 matching over 8 bases. The clonotype comes from a woman aged 40 to 49 in good health and CMV-seronegative. This CDR3 reads CASSLSGRVTGELFF. CDR3 nucleotide sequence: TGTGCCAGCAGCTTAAGCGGGAGAGTCACCGGGGAGCTGTTTTTT. The full variable domain, in which reference TRBV7-9 and TRBJ2-2 provide the parts outside the CDR3, is DTGVSQNPRHKITKRGQNVTFRCDPISEHNRLYWYRQTLGQGPEFLTYFQNEAQLEKSRLLSDRFSAERPKGSFSTLEIQRTEQGDSAMYLCASSLSGRVTGELFFGEGSRLTVL.